Listed below are T cell receptor beta chains from one sample, sequenced in a study of post-analysis software for immune sequencing data. In TCRdb, the PCR reads were re-called with MiXCR into one record per CDR3 protein. The sample includes 740,000 or so distinct CDR3 sequences, roughly 50% of them seen just once. Sequenced material: blood. These receptors originate from a girl aged 10-17 years with multiple sclerosis. The CDR3 runs from the conserved cysteine through the conserved F or W. D genes are given only for firm matches. Some rows mark clone size as missing; the rest say once, few, many or name a class of expanded clone.

J: TRBJ2-2; D: TRBD1; size: NA; V: TRBV7-2; CDR3: CASSRDRANTGELFF; DNA: TGTGCCAGCAGCCGCGACAGGGCGAACACCGGGGAGCTGTTTTTT
J: TRBJ2-3; D: TRBD2; size: NA; V: TRBV2; CDR3: CASSRDPSGGLGRADTQYF; DNA: TGTGCCAGCAGCCGCGACCCTAGCGGGGGGTTGGGGCGCGCAGATACGCAGTATTTT
J: TRBJ1-1; D: NA; size: NA; V: TRBV29-1; CDR3: CSVRPGGNTEAFF; DNA: TGCAGCGTTCGCCCCGGGGGGAACACTGAAGCTTTCTTT
J: TRBJ2-7; D: NA; size: few; V: TRBV12-3/TRBV12-4; CDR3: CASSRQYDSYEQYF; DNA: TGTGCCAGCAGTCGACAGTACGACTCCTACGAGCAGTACTTC
J: TRBJ2-5; D: TRBD2; size: NA; V: TRBV20-1; CDR3: CSARGAGTETQYF; DNA: TGCAGTGCTAGAGGAGCGGGGACAGAGACCCAGTACTTC
J: TRBJ1-1; D: NA; size: NA; V: TRBV29-1; CDR3: CSVEPRETEAFF; DNA: TGCAGCGTTGAGCCGAGGGAAACTGAAGCTTTCTTT
J: TRBJ2-3; D: NA; size: NA; V: TRBV7-8; CDR3: CASSLTRRTQYF; DNA: TGTGCCAGCAGCTTGACAAGGCGAACGCAGTATTTT
J: TRBJ2-7; D: NA; size: few; V: TRBV27; CDR3: CASSFVGGAYEQYF; DNA: TGTGCCAGCAGTTTTGTCGGGGGAGCCTACGAGCAGTACTTC
J: TRBJ1-2; D: NA; size: NA; V: TRBV5-6; CDR3: CASSRDIYGYTF; DNA: TGTGCCAGCAGCCGTGACATCTATGGCTACACCTTC
J: TRBJ2-3; D: NA; size: NA; V: TRBV7-8; CDR3: CASSVGRGSTDTQYF; DNA: TGTGCCAGCAGCGTCGGAAGGGGTAGCACAGATACGCAGTATTTT
J: TRBJ1-5; D: NA; size: NA; V: TRBV6-5; CDR3: CASSYSAGYNQPQHF; DNA: TGTGCCAGCAGTTACTCGGCAGGGTACAATCAGCCCCAGCATTTT
J: TRBJ1-5; D: NA; size: NA; V: TRBV20-1; CDR3: CSATETVNQPQHF; DNA: TGCAGTGCTACCGAGACAGTCAATCAGCCCCAGCATTTT
J: TRBJ2-1; D: TRBD1; size: NA; V: TRBV9; CDR3: CASSPWAGTGLYNEQFF; DNA: TGTGCCAGCAGCCCATGGGCCGGGACAGGGCTTTACAATGAGCAGTTCTTC
J: TRBJ2-2; D: TRBD2; size: NA; V: TRBV3-1; CDR3: CASSQAGGPHGELFF; DNA: TGTGCCAGCAGCCAAGCGGGGGGGCCCCACGGGGAGCTGTTTTTT
J: TRBJ2-3; D: NA; size: NA; V: TRBV7-3; CDR3: CASSPKGYTDTQYF; DNA: TGTGCCAGCAGCCCCAAGGGCTACACAGATACGCAGTATTTT
J: TRBJ2-1; D: NA; size: NA; V: TRBV6-2/TRBV6-3; CDR3: CASSRRQADSYNEQFF; DNA: TGTGCCAGCAGTCGTCGACAGGCAGACTCCTACAATGAGCAGTTCTTC
J: TRBJ2-3; D: TRBD2; size: once; V: TRBV20-1; CDR3: CSARDILAGGQTDTQYF; DNA: TGCAGTGCTAGAGATATACTAGCGGGAGGGCAAACAGATACGCAGTATTTT
J: TRBJ2-1; D: TRBD2; size: NA; V: TRBV6-5; CDR3: CASSWREGNNEQFF; DNA: TGTGCCAGCAGTTGGAGGGAGGGGAACAATGAGCAGTTCTTC
J: TRBJ1-1; D: NA; size: NA; V: TRBV20-1; CDR3: CSASGGPGGSRTEAFF; DNA: TGCAGTGCTAGTGGGGGCCCGGGGGGCAGCCGGACTGAAGCTTTCTTT
J: TRBJ2-5; D: NA; size: many; V: TRBV20-1; CDR3: CSARRGEETQYF; DNA: TGCAGTGCTAGAAGAGGGGAAGAGACCCAGTACTTC
J: TRBJ2-5; D: NA; size: NA; V: TRBV7-3; CDR3: CASSLIAGLSVNEQYF; DNA: TGTGCCAGCAGCTTAATCGCAGGACTCTCGGTGAATGAGCAGTACTTC